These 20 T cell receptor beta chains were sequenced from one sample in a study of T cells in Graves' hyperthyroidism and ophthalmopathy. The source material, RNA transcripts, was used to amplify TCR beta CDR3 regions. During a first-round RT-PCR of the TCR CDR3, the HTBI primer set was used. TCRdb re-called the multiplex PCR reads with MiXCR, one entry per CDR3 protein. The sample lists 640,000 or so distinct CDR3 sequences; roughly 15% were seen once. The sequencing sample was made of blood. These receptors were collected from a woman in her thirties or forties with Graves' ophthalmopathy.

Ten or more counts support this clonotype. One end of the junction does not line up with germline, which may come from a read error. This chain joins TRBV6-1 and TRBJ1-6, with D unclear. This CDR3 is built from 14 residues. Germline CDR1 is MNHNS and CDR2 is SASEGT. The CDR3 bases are TGTGCCAGCCTCGTGGGCTCCTATAATCCACCCCTCCACTTT. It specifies CASLVGSYNPPLHF.

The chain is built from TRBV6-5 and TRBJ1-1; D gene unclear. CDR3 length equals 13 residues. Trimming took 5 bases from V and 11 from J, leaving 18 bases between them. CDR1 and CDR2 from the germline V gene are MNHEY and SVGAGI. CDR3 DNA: TGTGCCAGCAGTCTACGGGTCCCAGTTGACGCTTTCTTT. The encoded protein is CASSLRVPVDAFF.

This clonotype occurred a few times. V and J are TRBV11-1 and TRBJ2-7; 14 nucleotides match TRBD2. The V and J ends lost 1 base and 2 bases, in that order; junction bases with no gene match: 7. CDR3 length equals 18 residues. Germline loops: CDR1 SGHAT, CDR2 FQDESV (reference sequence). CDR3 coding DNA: TGTGCCAGCAGCTTAGGGACTAGCGGGAGGATTGGTCCCTACGAGCAGTACTTC. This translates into CASSLGTSGRIGPYEQYF.

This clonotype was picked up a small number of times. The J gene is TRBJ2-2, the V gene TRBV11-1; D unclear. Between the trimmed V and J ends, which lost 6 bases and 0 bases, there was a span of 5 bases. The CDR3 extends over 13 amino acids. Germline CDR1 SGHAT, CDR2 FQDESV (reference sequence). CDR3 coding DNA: TGTGCCAGCAGGTGGGCGAACACCGGGGAGCTGTTTTTT. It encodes CASRWANTGELFF.

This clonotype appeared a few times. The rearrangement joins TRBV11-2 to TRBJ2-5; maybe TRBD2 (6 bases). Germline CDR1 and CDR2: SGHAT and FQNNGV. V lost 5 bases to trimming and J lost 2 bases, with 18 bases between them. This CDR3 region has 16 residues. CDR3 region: CASSPVRLAPQETQYF. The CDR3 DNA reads TGTGCCAGCAGCCCGGTCCGGCTAGCGCCTCAAGAGACCCAGTACTTC.

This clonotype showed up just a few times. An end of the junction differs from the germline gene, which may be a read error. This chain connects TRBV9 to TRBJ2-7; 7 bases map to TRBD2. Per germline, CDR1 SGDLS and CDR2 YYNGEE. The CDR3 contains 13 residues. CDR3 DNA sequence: TGTGCCAGCAGCGGCCTGGGGAGGGGCGAGCAGCGCTTC. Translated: CASSGLGRGEQRF.

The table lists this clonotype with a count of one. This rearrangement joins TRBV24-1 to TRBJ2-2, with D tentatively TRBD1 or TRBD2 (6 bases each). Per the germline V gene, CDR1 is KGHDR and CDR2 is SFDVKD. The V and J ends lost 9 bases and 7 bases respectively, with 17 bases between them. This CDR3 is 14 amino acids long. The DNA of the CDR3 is TGTGCCACCTCCGGGGGCGCTAATATCGGGGAGCTGTTTTTT. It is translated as CATSGGANIGELFF.

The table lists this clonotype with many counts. CDR3 bases: TGTGCCAGCAGTACAAAATCTAGCGGGGTTAGCTCCTACGAGCAGTACTTC. Its translation is CASSTKSSGVSSYEQYF. This chain connects TRBV28 to TRBJ2-7, with TRBD2 matching over 9 bases. Germline CDR1 and CDR2: MDHEN and SYDVKM. Germline trimming cut 5 bases from V and 0 bases from J; bases unmatched to any gene: 11. CDR3 length: 17 amino acids. The entire variable domain, with the rest obtained from reference TRBV28 and TRBJ2-7, is as follows: DVKVTQSSRYLVKRTGEKVFLECVQDMDHENMFWYRQDPGLGLRLIYFSYDVKMKEKGDIPEGYSVSREKKERFSLILESASTNQTSMYLCASSTKSSGVSSYEQYFGPGTRLTVT.

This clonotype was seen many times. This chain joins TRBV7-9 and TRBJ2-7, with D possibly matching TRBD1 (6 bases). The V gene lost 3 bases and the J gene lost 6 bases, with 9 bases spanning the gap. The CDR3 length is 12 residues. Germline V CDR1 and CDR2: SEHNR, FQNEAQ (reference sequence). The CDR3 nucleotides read TGTGCCAGCAGCTTCGGGACAACCGAGCAGTACTTC. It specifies CASSFGTTEQYF.

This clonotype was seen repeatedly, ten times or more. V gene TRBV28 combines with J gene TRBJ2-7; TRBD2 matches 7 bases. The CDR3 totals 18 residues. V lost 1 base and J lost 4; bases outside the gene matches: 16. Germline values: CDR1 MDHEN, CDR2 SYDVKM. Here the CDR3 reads CASSLLGPGRAIFYEQYF. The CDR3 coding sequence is TGTGCCAGCAGTTTATTAGGGCCGGGGAGGGCCATATTTTACGAGCAGTACTTC.

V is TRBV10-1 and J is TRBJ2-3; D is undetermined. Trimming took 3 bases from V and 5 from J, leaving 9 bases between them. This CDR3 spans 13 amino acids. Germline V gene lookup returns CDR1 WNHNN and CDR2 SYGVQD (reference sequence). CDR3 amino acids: CASSDIYQDTQYF. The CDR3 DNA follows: TGCGCCAGCAGTGATATATACCAAGATACGCAGTATTTT.

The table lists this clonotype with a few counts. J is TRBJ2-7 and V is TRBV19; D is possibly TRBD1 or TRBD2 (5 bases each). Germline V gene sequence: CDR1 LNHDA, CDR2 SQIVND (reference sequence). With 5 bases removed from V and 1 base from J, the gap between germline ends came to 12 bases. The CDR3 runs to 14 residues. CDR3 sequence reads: CASSLLWGSYEQYF. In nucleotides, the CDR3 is TGTGCCAGTAGTCTCCTTTGGGGGTCCTACGAGCAGTACTTC.

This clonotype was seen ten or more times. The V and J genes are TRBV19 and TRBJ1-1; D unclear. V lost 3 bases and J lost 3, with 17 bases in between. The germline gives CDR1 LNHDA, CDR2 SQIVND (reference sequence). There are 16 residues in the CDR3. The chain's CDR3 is CASSMRKIERHTEAFF. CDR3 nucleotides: TGTGCCAGTAGTATGAGGAAAATCGAACGTCACACTGAAGCTTTCTTT.

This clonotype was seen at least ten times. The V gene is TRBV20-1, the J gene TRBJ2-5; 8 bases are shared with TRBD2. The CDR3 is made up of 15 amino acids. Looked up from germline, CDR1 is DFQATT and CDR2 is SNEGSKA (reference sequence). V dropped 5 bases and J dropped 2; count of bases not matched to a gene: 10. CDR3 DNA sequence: TGCAGTGCTGGACTAACAGCGGGAGAACAAGAGACCCAGTACTTC. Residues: CSAGLTAGEQETQYF.

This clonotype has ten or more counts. The CDR3 reads CASGSRDSYGYTF. As DNA, the CDR3 is TGTGCCAGCGGAAGCCGGGACAGCTATGGCTACACCTTC. The gene calls are TRBV19 and TRBJ1-2, with 7 bases matching TRBD1. Germline CDR1 and CDR2: LNHDA and SQIVND (reference sequence). The CDR3 is made up of 13 amino acids. Losses at the gene ends were 9 bases for V and 4 bases for J; bases not matched to a gene: 8.

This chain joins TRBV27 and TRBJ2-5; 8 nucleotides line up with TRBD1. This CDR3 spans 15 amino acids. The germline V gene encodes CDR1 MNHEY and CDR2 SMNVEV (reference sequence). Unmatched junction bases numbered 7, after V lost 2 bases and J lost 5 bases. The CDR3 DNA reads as TGTGCCAGCAGTTTAATGGGCAGGGGGCTGGAGACCCAGTACTTC. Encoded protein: CASSLMGRGLETQYF.

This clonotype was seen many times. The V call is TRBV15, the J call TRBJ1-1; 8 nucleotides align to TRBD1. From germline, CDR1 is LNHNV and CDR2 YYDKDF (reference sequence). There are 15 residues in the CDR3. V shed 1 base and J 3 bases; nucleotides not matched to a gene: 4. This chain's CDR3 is CATSRGHRGYTEAFF. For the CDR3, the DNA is TGTGCCACCAGCAGAGGTCACAGGGGGTACACTGAAGCTTTCTTT.

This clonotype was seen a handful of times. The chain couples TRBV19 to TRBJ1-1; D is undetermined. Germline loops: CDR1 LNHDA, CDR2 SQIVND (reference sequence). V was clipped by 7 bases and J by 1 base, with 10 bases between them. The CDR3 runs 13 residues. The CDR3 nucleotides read TGTGCCAGTAAAGCCAGGCAGAACACTGAAGCTTTCTTT. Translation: CASKARQNTEAFF.

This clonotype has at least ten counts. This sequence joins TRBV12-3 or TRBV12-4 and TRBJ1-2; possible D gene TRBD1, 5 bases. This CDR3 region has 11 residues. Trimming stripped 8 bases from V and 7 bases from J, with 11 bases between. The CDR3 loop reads CASSRTTGYTF. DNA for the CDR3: TGTGCCAGCTCCCGGACAACTGGCTACACCTTC.

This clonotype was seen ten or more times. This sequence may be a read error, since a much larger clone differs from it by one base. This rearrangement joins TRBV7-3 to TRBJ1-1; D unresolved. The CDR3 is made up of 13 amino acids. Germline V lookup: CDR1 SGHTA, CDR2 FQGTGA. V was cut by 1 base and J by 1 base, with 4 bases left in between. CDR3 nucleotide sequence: TGTGCCAGCAGCTTAATTGCGAACACTGAAGCTTTCTTT. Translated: CASSLIANTEAFF.